This entry lists 4 T cell receptor beta chains sequenced from one sample in a study of blood T cell repertoires in COVID-19. TCRdb's copy holds only in-frame clones and misses some; the assay was immunoSEQ multiplex PCR. The table records about 390,000 clones, just under 90% of them present only once. Sequences were obtained from PBMCs or T cells enriched from blood (not recorded which). The receptors here all came from a woman in her forties or fifties who had recovered from COVID-19.

This clone showed up just once. The chain links TRBV7-2 to TRBJ2-1, with TRBD2 matching over 12 bases. Germline loops: CDR1 SGHTA, CDR2 FQGNSA. The CDR3 has 15 residues. The junction had 4 bases not matched to a gene; V was cut back by 4 bases and J by 6 bases. The CDR3 is CASSSSGGGGNEQFF. In DNA, the CDR3 is TGTGCCAGCAGCTCTAGCGGGGGGGGAGGCAATGAGCAGTTCTTC.

The chain recombines TRBV9 with TRBJ2-5; D is perhaps TRBD1 (6 bases). CDR1 is SGDLS, CDR2 YYNGEE, per germline. This CDR3 has 17 residues. Between the trimmed V and J ends, which lost 0 bases and 4 bases, there was a span of 19 bases. CDR3 in amino acids: CASSVAWQGLQGETQYF. DNA of the CDR3: TGTGCCAGCAGCGTAGCCTGGCAGGGCCTACAGGGAGAGACCCAGTACTTC.

The chain recombines TRBV5-5 with TRBJ1-3; D is undetermined. Germline CDR1 and CDR2: SGHKS and YYEKEE (reference sequence). V lost 1 base, J lost 0 bases, and 11 bases lay in between. This CDR3 has 16 residues. CDR3 sequence: CASSLMEASSGNTIYF. The DNA of the CDR3 is TGTGCCAGCAGCTTGATGGAGGCTTCCTCTGGAAACACCATATATTTT.

The chain couples TRBV30 to TRBJ2-5; 13 bases are a match to TRBD2. Germline loops: CDR1 GTSNPN, CDR2 SVGIG (reference sequence). The CDR3 loop spans 16 amino acids. Germline trimming cut 0 bases from V and 2 bases from J; bases unmatched to any gene: 3. CDR3 sequence reads: CAWSVTSGGLQETQYF. CDR3 sequence (DNA): TGTGCCTGGAGTGTGACTAGCGGGGGGTTACAAGAGACCCAGTACTTC.